Listed below are T cell receptor beta chains from one sample, sequenced in a study of Graves' ophthalmopathy and Graves' hyperthyroidism. TCRdb recomputed calls from the multiplex PCR reads with MiXCR, one row per CDR3 protein. The sample yields about 220,000 distinct CDR3 sequences, around a fifth seen once. Sequencing used peripheral blood. These TCRs come from a woman in her fifties or sixties with Graves' ophthalmopathy. Both conserved end residues are part of each CDR3. The D gene is left open where the match is weak. Where a row states a size, it is once, few, many or the class of an expanded clone; other rows omit it.

CDR3nt,CDR3aa,abundance,j_gene,v_gene,d_gene
TGTGCCAGCAGAGACGAATACACCGGGGAGCTGTTTTTT,CASRDEYTGELFF,many,TRBJ2-2,TRBV2,-
TGTGCCTGGGGGACAAGTCAAGAGACCCAGTACTTC,CAWGTSQETQYF,many,TRBJ2-5,TRBV30,-
TGTGCCTGGAGAGTTTCGTACCAAGAGACCCAGTACTTC,CAWRVSYQETQYF,few,TRBJ2-5,TRBV30,-
TGCAGTGCCCCTCCCGGGACTGGGCGGTCCGAGCAGTACTTC,CSAPPGTGRSEQYF,many,TRBJ2-7,TRBV20-1,-
TGTGCCACCTCGACAGGGGGCTCCTACGAGCAGTACTTC,CATSTGGSYEQYF,-,TRBJ2-7,TRBV24-1,TRBD1
TGTGCCTGGAGTGTAACGTCGAGAGGCGAGCAGTACTTC,CAWSVTSRGEQYF,many,TRBJ2-7,TRBV30,-
TGTGCCAGCAGTGAGGCCCCTGGGTTTTCCTACGAGCAGTACTTC,CASSEAPGFSYEQYF,many,TRBJ2-7,TRBV6-1,-
TGTGCCAGCAGTTTGGGGGTTGGGAGCAATCAGCCCCAGCATTTT,CASSLGVGSNQPQHF,-,TRBJ1-5,TRBV12-3/TRBV12-4,-
TGTGCCAGCAGTGGTGGAGACTCAGGCTACACCTTC,CASSGGDSGYTF,many,TRBJ1-2,TRBV2,-
TGCGCCAGCAGCGGTCCGGGGGGCAATCAGCCCCAGCATTTT,CASSGPGGNQPQHF,many,TRBJ1-5,TRBV4-1,-
TGTGCCACCAGTGATGGCCAGGCTCTTCGGCCCCAGCATTTT,CATSDGQALRPQHF,many,TRBJ1-5,TRBV24-1,-
TGTGCCAGCAGCTCCACAGGGGGCGGCTATGGCTACACCTTC,CASSSTGGGYGYTF,many,TRBJ1-2,TRBV28,TRBD1
TGCGCCAGCAGAGCAGGGGGCGTGGGTACTGAAGCTTTCTTT,CASRAGGVGTEAFF,-,TRBJ1-1,TRBV10-2,TRBD1
TGTGCCAGCAAACAGGGACTAGCGGACGCCTACGAGCAGTACTTC,CASKQGLADAYEQYF,many,TRBJ2-7,TRBV2,TRBD2
TGTGCCAGTAGTATAGTAGGGGGCTCTAACACTGAAGCTTTCTTT,CASSIVGGSNTEAFF,-,TRBJ1-1,TRBV19,TRBD1
TGTGCCAGCAGTTTCCCACGGGGACAGGGCTCCGAGCAGTACTTC,CASSFPRGQGSEQYF,-,TRBJ2-7,TRBV28,TRBD1
TGTGCCAGCAGTGCCGCTTACGGGTGGACAGCCTATGGCTACACCTTC,CASSAAYGWTAYGYTF,few,TRBJ1-2,TRBV6-1,-
TGTGCCAGCAGCTTAGAGGTGGGGGCGGTCACCGGGGAGCTGTTTTTT,CASSLEVGAVTGELFF,-,TRBJ2-2,TRBV11-2,-
TGTGCCAGCGGAAAAACAGGGGGGGATACCTACGAGCAGTACTTC,CASGKTGGDTYEQYF,many,TRBJ2-7,TRBV19,-
TGTGCCAGCAGCCATCGCACTAGCGCGCGGGACGAGCAGTACTTC,CASSHRTSARDEQYF,many,TRBJ2-7,TRBV3-1,TRBD2
TGTGCCACCAGTGGCCCCACTAGCGGAGTACAAGAGACCCAGTACTTC,CATSGPTSGVQETQYF,many,TRBJ2-5,TRBV24-1,TRBD2
TGCAGTGCTAGCCCAGTATACGACGGGCAGTACTTC,CSASPVYDGQYF,-,TRBJ2-7,TRBV20-1,-
TGTGCCAGCAGTTACGCGGGGGGTCGGCCTGAAGCTTTCTTT,CASSYAGGRPEAFF,-,TRBJ1-1,TRBV12-3/TRBV12-4,-
TGCAGCCTTTCGACAGGGGGCAATCAGCCCCAGCATTTT,CSLSTGGNQPQHF,many,TRBJ1-5,TRBV20-1,TRBD1
TGTGCCAGCAGCCAATGGGACCGGAACACTGAAGCTTTCTTT,CASSQWDRNTEAFF,many,TRBJ1-1,TRBV4-2,-
TGTGCCAGCAGCCAAGACCATAGCGCCTCTGGAAACACCATATATTTT,CASSQDHSASGNTIYF,many,TRBJ1-3,TRBV4-2,-
TGCAGTGCTTTAGGACAGGGAGTTATTCTGGACACTGAAGCTTTCTTT,CSALGQGVILDTEAFF,many,TRBJ1-1,TRBV20-1,TRBD1
TGTGCCAGCAGTTTAACAGGGTCTGGGGAGCTGTTTTTT,CASSLTGSGELFF,-,TRBJ2-2,TRBV2,-
TGCGCCAGCAGCTTGGGTTTAGGACAGAGGGAAGAGACCCAGTACTTC,CASSLGLGQREETQYF,many,TRBJ2-5,TRBV5-1,-
TGTGCCAGCAGCTTAGGTACAGGGTCGACCTACGAGCAGTACTTC,CASSLGTGSTYEQYF,many,TRBJ2-7,TRBV7-2,-
TGTGCCAGCAGTTTGGGCCCCCGCGGGTACACCTTC,CASSLGPRGYTF,many,TRBJ1-2,TRBV12-3/TRBV12-4,-
TGTGCCAGCAGCTTAAATACAGGGGGTGCTGGGGCCAACGTCCTGACTTTC,CASSLNTGGAGANVLTF,few,TRBJ2-6,TRBV11-2,TRBD1
TGCAGTGCTAGCCTCTCTAGCGGGTCGGGCGAGCAGTACTTC,CSASLSSGSGEQYF,many,TRBJ2-7,TRBV20-1,TRBD2
TGTGCCATCCGGAATGGGGGCTGGAACTATGGCTACACCTTC,CAIRNGGWNYGYTF,many,TRBJ1-2,TRBV28,-
TGTGCCAGCAGCGTAGGACCCGCTGGAAATCAGCCCCAGCATTTT,CASSVGPAGNQPQHF,many,TRBJ1-5,TRBV9,-